The rows below give T cell receptor beta chains drawn from one sample of a study of cytomegalovirus exposure and HLA in healthy donors. This table comes from immunoSEQ multiplex PCR, and its TCRdb copy is limited to in-frame clones, with some not included. The sample has approximately 170,000 clones, around 62% seen once; the top ten hold around 2.9%. The specimen was PBMCs. These receptors were taken from a man aged 40-49 years in good health and CMV-seronegative. CDR3s include the opening cysteine and the closing phenylalanine or tryptophan. The order of the fields is J gene, clone size, D gene, V gene, CDR3 protein, CDR3 DNA. D genes are given only for firm matches. Clone size is given for some rows only: seen once, a few or many times, or a class if the clone is expanded.

TRBJ1-5	few	NA	TRBV18	CASSPGRGPQPQHF	TGTGCCAGCTCACCGGGGAGGGGCCCTCAGCCCCAGCATTTT
TRBJ1-6	once	NA	TRBV5-4	CASSLGSDVSHSPLHF	TGTGCCAGCAGCTTGGGCAGCGACGTCTCGCATTCACCCCTCCACTTT
TRBJ2-7	NA	NA	TRBV25-1	CASSGDIYEQYF	TGTGCCAGCAGTGGGGACATCTACGAGCAGTACTTC
TRBJ1-6	few	TRBD1	TRBV28	CASSLGQEGSPLHF	TGTGCCAGCAGTCTCGGACAGGAAGGTTCACCCCTCCACTTT
TRBJ1-4	NA	NA	TRBV28	CASSPNRVYSATNEKLFF	TGTGCCAGCAGCCCAAACAGGGTTTATTCCGCAACTAATGAAAAACTGTTTTTT
TRBJ1-4	NA	TRBD1	TRBV4-1	CASSQEVQGWDEKLFF	TGCGCCAGCAGCCAAGAGGTACAGGGGTGGGATGAAAAACTGTTTTTT
TRBJ1-2	NA	NA	TRBV6-6	CASSYSWGEGGYTF	TGTGCCAGCAGTTACTCGTGGGGGGAGGGTGGCTACACCTTC
TRBJ2-2	NA	TRBD2	TRBV5-1	CATSIAGVNTGELFF	TGCGCCACTTCGATAGCGGGGGTCAACACCGGGGAGCTGTTTTTT
TRBJ2-1	NA	TRBD2	TRBV14	CASSWTSGPNYNEQFF	TGTGCCAGCAGTTGGACTAGCGGGCCTAACTACAATGAGCAGTTCTTC
TRBJ1-4	NA	TRBD1	TRBV5-5	CASSLGTGGREKLFF	TGTGCCAGCAGCTTGGGGACAGGGGGCAGAGAAAAACTGTTTTTT
TRBJ2-3	NA	NA	TRBV5-1	CASSNGQTDTQYF	TGCGCCAGCAGCAATGGACAGACAGATACGCAGTATTTT
TRBJ1-1	few	NA	TRBV6-5	CASSFDSTAGITEAFF	TGTGCCAGCAGTTTTGATTCGACAGCCGGAATTACTGAAGCTTTCTTT
TRBJ1-5	NA	NA	TRBV19	CATMPGGGFGPQHF	TGTGCCACCATGCCCGGCGGGGGATTTGGGCCCCAGCATTTT
TRBJ2-2	NA	TRBD2	TRBV5-1	CASVVGGERTGELFF	TGCGCCAGCGTCGTGGGGGGGGAGCGCACCGGGGAGCTGTTTTTT
TRBJ2-1	few	TRBD2	TRBV14	CASSQEGGRVQFF	TGTGCCAGCAGCCAAGAGGGCGGGAGGGTCCAGTTCTTC
TRBJ2-7	few	TRBD2	TRBV6-1	CASSDFGGRAVGEQYF	TGTGCCAGCAGTGACTTTGGCGGGAGGGCCGTGGGGGAGCAGTACTTC
TRBJ2-1	few	NA	TRBV11-3	CASSLDPGSSYNEQFF	TGTGCCAGCAGCTTAGATCCTGGCAGCTCCTACAATGAGCAGTTCTTC
TRBJ2-3	NA	TRBD1	TRBV29-1	CSADRGQGDTQYF	TGCAGCGCAGACAGGGGGCAGGGAGATACGCAGTATTTT
TRBJ1-1	NA	NA	TRBV7-3	CASSLRQDQYTEAFF	TGTGCCAGCAGCTTAAGGCAGGATCAATACACTGAAGCTTTCTTT
TRBJ2-1	few	NA	TRBV6-5	CASSQLNEQFF	TGTGCCAGCAGCCAACTCAATGAGCAGTTCTTC
TRBJ2-7	few	NA	TRBV21-1	CASSKGAREQYF	TGTGCCAGCAGCAAAGGGGCGCGCGAGCAGTACTTC
TRBJ1-5	NA	TRBD1	TRBV28	CASRFLDRESQHF	TGTGCCAGCAGATTTTTGGACAGGGAGAGTCAGCATTTT
TRBJ2-1	NA	NA	TRBV6-5	CASKTGWDNEQFF	TGTGCCAGCAAGACAGGCTGGGACAATGAGCAGTTCTTC
TRBJ2-3	NA	NA	TRBV6-6	CASSYSGDTQYF	TGTGCCAGCAGTTACTCCGGTGATACGCAGTATTTT
TRBJ2-5	NA	TRBD1	TRBV19	CASSVGQGETQYF	TGTGCCAGTAGTGTAGGACAGGGAGAGACCCAGTACTTC
TRBJ2-7	NA	NA	TRBV2	CASSEGAGNLSYEQYF	TGTGCCAGCAGTGAAGGGGCAGGGAACCTTTCCTACGAGCAGTACTTC
TRBJ1-2	NA	TRBD1	TRBV28	CASSLGQIINYGYTF	TGTGCCAGCAGTCTGGGACAGATTATTAACTATGGCTACACCTTC
TRBJ1-1	NA	NA	TRBV19	CASSIARQGNTEAFF	TGTGCCAGTAGTATAGCGAGGCAGGGGAACACTGAAGCTTTCTTT
TRBJ2-5	NA	TRBD1	TRBV19	CASSILQGAETQYF	TGTGCCAGTAGTATCCTACAGGGGGCCGAGACCCAGTACTTC
TRBJ2-2	NA	TRBD1	TRBV5-4	CASSQPRGQGVTGELFF	TGTGCCAGCAGCCAACCGCGGGGACAGGGTGTCACCGGGGAGCTGTTTTTT
TRBJ1-1	NA	TRBD1	TRBV11-2	CASTTFQGQGYVEAFF	TGTGCCAGCACCACATTCCAGGGACAGGGGTACGTTGAAGCTTTCTTT
TRBJ2-5	few	NA	TRBV27	CASSPPQGTQYF	TGTGCCAGCAGTCCTCCCCAGGGGACCCAGTACTTC
TRBJ2-1	few	TRBD2	TRBV14	CASSPTSGVLGEQFF	TGTGCCAGCAGCCCGACTAGCGGGGTGCTTGGTGAGCAGTTCTTC
TRBJ2-1	NA	NA	TRBV6-5	CASSWDTSSYNEQFF	TGTGCCAGCAGTTGGGACACCAGCTCCTACAATGAGCAGTTCTTC
TRBJ1-2	few	NA	TRBV7-2	CASSFKAGFDYGYTF	TGTGCCAGCAGCTTCAAAGCAGGGTTCGACTATGGCTACACCTTC
TRBJ2-7	NA	NA	TRBV5-1	CASSLWQGSSYEQYF	TGCGCCAGCAGCTTGTGGCAGGGGAGCTCCTACGAGCAGTACTTC
TRBJ1-2	NA	TRBD1	TRBV28	CASSFLSGGARGYTF	TGTGCCAGCAGTTTCCTTTCAGGGGGCGCTAGGGGCTACACCTTC
TRBJ2-7	NA	NA	TRBV6-6	CASTTRAKGTYEQYF	TGTGCCAGCACGACGCGGGCGAAGGGCACCTACGAGCAGTACTTC
TRBJ2-5	few	NA	TRBV11-2	CASSFGGLQETQYF	TGTGCCAGCAGCTTTGGGGGACTCCAAGAGACCCAGTACTTC
TRBJ2-7	NA	TRBD1	TRBV5-8	CASSLPRQGTYEQYF	TGTGCCAGCAGCTTGCCGAGACAGGGCACCTACGAGCAGTACTTC
TRBJ1-6	NA	TRBD1	TRBV10-3	CATGTGNSPLHF	TGTGCCACCGGGACAGGGAATTCACCCCTCCACTTT
TRBJ2-7	NA	TRBD1	TRBV6-6	CASSYSKGGQGYEQYF	TGTGCCAGCAGTTACTCGAAGGGGGGACAGGGCTACGAGCAGTACTTC
TRBJ1-1	NA	NA	TRBV7-2	CASSLVAGVNTEAFF	TGTGCCAGCAGCTTGGTGGCAGGGGTGAACACTGAAGCTTTCTTT
TRBJ2-1	NA	NA	TRBV6-4	CASSDSGQRSYNEQFF	TGTGCCAGCAGTGACTCCGGACAGAGGTCCTACAATGAGCAGTTCTTC
TRBJ1-1	NA	NA	TRBV5-1	CASSPEGGGAATEAFF	TGCGCCAGCAGCCCCGAAGGTGGGGGGGCGGCGACTGAAGCTTTCTTT
TRBJ2-3	medium-sized	TRBD2	TRBV6-1	CASSELAGSTDTQYF	TGTGCCAGCAGTGAACTAGCGGGTAGCACAGATACGCAGTATTTT